Each of the 30 T cell receptor beta chains below was sequenced from the same sample in a study of T cell repertoires in cytomegalovirus infection. TCRdb re-called the reads with MiXCR, one entry per CDR3 protein. In the table there are 150,000 to 180,000 distinct CDR3 sequences, 23% of which are singletons. Sample: PBMCs. These receptors were taken from a human donor in good health (CMV status not recorded). Some clones in this sample may be carry-over from other donors' samples.

V and J are TRBV2 and TRBJ1-1; a possible D gene is TRBD1 (5 bases). There are 13 residues in the CDR3. V was pared by 3 bases and J by 1 base, with 6 bases between. Germline CDR1 and CDR2: SNHLY and FYNNEI. The CDR3 DNA sequence: TGTGCCAGCAGTGAGGGGCCGAACACTGAAGCTTTCTTT. Residues: CASSEGPNTEAFF.

Ten or more counts support this clonotype. This chain links TRBV7-2 with TRBJ1-2; tentative D call: TRBD1 (6 bases). The CDR3 covers 13 residues. The germline V and J ends were trimmed by 4 bases and 4 bases, with 10 bases remaining between them. Germline V gives CDR1 SGHTA, CDR2 FQGNSA. CDR3 DNA sequence: TGTGCCAGCAGCTCCTCGGACAGCTATGGCTACACCTTC. The encoded protein is CASSSSDSYGYTF. Full variable domain (remainder filled in from reference TRBV7-2 and TRBJ1-2): GAGVSQSPSNKVTEKGKDVELRCDPISGHTALYWYRQSLGQGLEFLIYFQGNSAPDKSGLPSDRFSAERTGGSVSTLTIQRTQQEDSAVYLCASSSSDSYGYTFGSGTRLTVV.

The gene calls are TRBV6-1 and TRBJ1-4; TRBD1 matches at 9 bases. V lost 6 bases to trimming and J lost 8 bases; unmatched junction nucleotides: 13. Germline V gene data show CDR1 as MNHNS and CDR2 as SASEGT. CDR3 length: 16 residues. In DNA form, the CDR3 reads TGTGCCAGCAGGGAGACAGGGGGTGGCTATAACGAAAAACTGTTTTTT. It yields the protein CASRETGGGYNEKLFF.

The genes are TRBV12-3 or TRBV12-4 and TRBJ1-4; maybe TRBD1 (6 bases). Trimming left V 2 bases short and J 6 bases short, with 13 bases between. The CDR3 is 15 amino acids. The CDR3: CASSLTWTADEKLFF. The DNA of the CDR3 is TGTGCCAGCAGTTTAACGTGGACAGCGGATGAAAAACTGTTTTTT.

The rearrangement joins TRBV6-5 to TRBJ1-1, with a weak D call TRBD1 (6 bases). This CDR3 has 14 residues. Germline V CDR1 and CDR2: MNHEY, SVGAGI. Trimming stripped 2 bases from V and 3 bases from J, with 10 bases between. The CDR3 protein is CASSYGGGHTEAFF. The CDR3 nucleotides read TGTGCCAGCAGTTACGGCGGGGGCCACACTGAAGCTTTCTTT.

Comment on this clonotype: One end of the junction fails to match germline, which may point to a read error. V gene TRBV30 combines with J gene TRBJ2-7, with 7 nucleotides matching TRBD1. CDR3 length: 10 residues. CDR1 GTSNPN and CDR2 SVGIG come from the germline V gene (reference sequence). CDR3 in DNA: TGTGCCTGCCAATATCAGGGGGTCCACTTC. Translating gives CACQYQGVHF.

The chain carries TRBV12-3 or TRBV12-4 and TRBJ2-4, with D perhaps matching TRBD1 or TRBD2 (5 bases each). CDR3 length: 15 residues. V lost 6 bases and J 0 bases, leaving 12 bases between the germline ends. CDR3 DNA: TGTGCCAGCAGGAGGGGCGACCTAGCCAAAAACATTCAGTACTTC. This sequence encodes CASRRGDLAKNIQYF.

In its sample, this clonotype was seen a few times. The rearrangement links TRBV28 to TRBJ1-5; TRBD1 might be the D (5 bases). This CDR3 has 15 residues. The ends were cut back, 6 bases at V and 0 bases at J, with 12 bases in the middle. Germline V gives CDR1 MDHEN, CDR2 SYDVKM. DNA of the CDR3: TGTGCCAGCAGCCCAGTTGGGGGTAGCAATCAGCCCCAGCATTTT. Its protein is CASSPVGGSNQPQHF.

This clonotype occurred many times. V usage is TRBV7-2 and J usage is TRBJ2-3; TRBD2 agrees at 7 bases. Unmatched junction bases numbered 5, after V lost 3 bases and J lost 5 bases. Germline lookup yields CDR1 SGHTA and CDR2 FQGNSA. The CDR3 is 14 residues long. The CDR3 loop is CASSFGGIIDTQYF. Here the CDR3 DNA reads TGTGCCAGCAGCTTCGGGGGGATAATAGATACGCAGTATTTT.

The table lists this clonotype with many counts. This chain connects TRBV7-2 to TRBJ2-7; the D is unclear. CDR3 size: 12 residues. From germline, CDR1 is SGHTA and CDR2 FQGNSA. Deletions cut 0 bases from V and 6 bases from J, with 6 bases between. This chain's CDR3 is CASSLATGEQYF. The CDR3 bases are TGTGCCAGCAGCTTAGCAACCGGCGAGCAGTACTTC.

By sample fraction, this clonotype is medium-sized. The chain is built from TRBV7-8 and TRBJ2-3, with D possibly TRBD2 on 5 matching bases. Looked up from germline, CDR1 is SGHVS and CDR2 is FQNEAQ. Trimming shortened V by 10 bases and J by 2 bases, and 16 bases separated the two germline ends. The CDR3 spans 14 residues. The CDR3 coding sequence is TGTGCCACCGCGAGGGAGACCTCCACAGATACGCAGTATTTT. Its translation: CATARETSTDTQYF.

This clonotype occurred once. The chain employs TRBV20-1 and TRBJ1-4; D is undetermined. CDR3 length: 17 residues. V was cut by 6 bases and J by 5 bases, with 25 bases left in between. Germline loops: CDR1 DFQATT, CDR2 SNEGSKA (reference sequence). As DNA, the CDR3 is TGCAGTGCGAACCCCCCCACTATTGAGGCGACAAATGAAAAACTGTTTTTT. Protein sequence: CSANPPTIEATNEKLFF.

This clonotype has more than one count but fewer than ten. The chain combines TRBV12-3 or TRBV12-4 with TRBJ1-2, with 10 bases that match TRBD1. The CDR3 loop spans 16 amino acids. J lost 4 bases, V lost 5 bases, and 10 bases had no gene match. CDR3 sequence: CASSPGGTGESYGYTF. CDR3 sequence (DNA): TGTGCCAGCAGTCCTGGAGGGACAGGGGAAAGCTATGGCTACACCTTC.

This clonotype was seen once. This may be a read error, as it is one base from a much larger clone. The chain combines TRBV7-3 with TRBJ2-5, with 8 bases that match TRBD2. Germline V gene lookup returns CDR1 SGHTA and CDR2 FQGTGA. The CDR3 contains 15 residues. DNA of the CDR3: TGTGACAGCAGCTTAAGACGGGAGGGCCGTGAGACCCAGTACTTC. As protein: CDSSLRREGRETQYF. The full variable domain, in which reference TRBV7-3 and TRBJ2-5 provide the parts outside the CDR3, is GAGVSQTPSNKVTEKGKYVELRCDPISGHTALYWYRQSLGQGPEFLIYFQGTGAADDSGLPNDRFFAVRPEGSVSTLKIQRTERGDSAVYLCDSSLRREGRETQYFGPGTRLLVL.

V is TRBV19 and J is TRBJ1-1, with D unresolved. This CDR3 contains 11 residues. Germline values: CDR1 LNHDA, CDR2 SQIVND (reference sequence). V was shortened by 7 bases and J by 4 bases, with 7 bases between the two germline ends. The CDR3 reads CASNGFTEAFF. The CDR3 DNA reads TGTGCCAGTAACGGGTTCACTGAAGCTTTCTTT.

Regarding this clonotype: Without the conserved terminal phenylalanine or tryptophan, this CDR3 likely stems from a read error. The chain links TRBV15 to TRBJ1-4, with a possible D match to TRBD1 (5 bases). Germline-derived CDR1 and CDR2 are LNHNV and YYDKDF (reference sequence). V was shortened by 5 bases and J by 7 bases, with 29 bases between the two germline ends. CDR3 length equals 19 residues. The CDR3 DNA follows: TGTGCCACCAGCGCCGAAAACGCTCAGGGAAAAATCGAAACTGAAAAACTGTTTCTT. Protein sequence: CATSAENAQGKIETEKLFL.

This clonotype was detected only a few times. V is TRBV28 and J is TRBJ2-4, with D hard to call. Germline V gene data show CDR1 as MDHEN and CDR2 as SYDVKM. V was cut by 11 bases and J by 6 bases, with 11 bases left in between. This CDR3 comprises 11 residues. The DNA of the CDR3 is TGTGCCTGCTCCGGCAGAAACATTCAGTACTTC. It specifies CACSGRNIQYF.

CDR3 sequence reads: CASSLEVPTSSYNEQFF. CDR3 nucleotide sequence: TGTGCCAGCAGCTTAGAGGTCCCCACGAGCTCCTACAATGAGCAGTTCTTC. The chain employs TRBV7-6 and TRBJ2-1; no clear D gene. The germline V and J ends were trimmed by 1 base and 0 bases, with 13 bases remaining between them. Looked up from germline, CDR1 is SGHVS and CDR2 is FNYEAQ. This CDR3 contains 17 residues.

This clonotype was picked up many times. The rearrangement uses TRBV28 and TRBJ2-1, with D unresolved. Germline V CDR1 and CDR2: MDHEN, SYDVKM. Deletions cut 8 bases from V and 0 bases from J, with 11 bases between. CDR3 length: 14 residues. Written as DNA, the CDR3 is TGTGCCAGCGGTGACCAGAGCTCCTACAATGAGCAGTTCTTC. Its protein is CASGDQSSYNEQFF.

This clonotype has only a few counts. The chain couples TRBV5-6 to TRBJ2-7; TRBD1 aligns across 7 bases. Germline V gene sequence: CDR1 SGHDT, CDR2 YYEEEE. J lost 3 bases, V lost 4 bases, and 10 bases had no gene match. The CDR3 covers 15 residues. This CDR3 reads CASSGGQTKIYEQYF. CDR3 DNA sequence: TGTGCCAGCAGCGGGGGACAGACAAAGATCTACGAGCAGTACTTC.

This clonotype was picked up many times. The chain uses TRBV7-2 and TRBJ2-1; D gene uncertain. V lost 9 bases and J 0 bases, leaving 12 bases between the germline ends. This CDR3 is 14 amino acids long. Germline V lookup: CDR1 SGHTA, CDR2 FQGNSA. The CDR3 nucleotides read TGTGCCAGTACGATGGAGAGCTCCTACAATGAGCAGTTCTTC. This translates into CASTMESSYNEQFF.

A few counts support this clonotype. The chain has TRBV29-1 and TRBJ2-4; 10 positions match TRBD2. CDR1 SQVTM and CDR2 ANQGSEA come from the germline V gene. V dropped 5 bases and J dropped 0; count of bases not matched to a gene: 13. This CDR3 region has 18 residues. The CDR3 spells CSVSSGGHAELAKNIQYF. CDR3 bases: TGCAGCGTTAGTAGCGGGGGGCATGCCGAACTAGCCAAAAACATTCAGTACTTC.

Worth noting for this clonotype: A clone one base away is much larger, so this may be a read error. The chain is built from TRBV29-1 and TRBJ2-7, with D unresolved. The CDR3 is 11 residues long. Looked up from germline, CDR1 is SQVTM and CDR2 is ANQGSEA. The CDR3 region has the DNA TGCAGCGTTGAGGTCTCCTACGCGCAGTACTTC. It encodes CSVEVSYAQYF.

The V gene is TRBV6-6, the J gene TRBJ2-1; D unclear. The ends were cut back, 7 bases at V and 9 bases at J, with 10 bases in the middle. There are 11 residues in the CDR3. In germline, CDR1 is MNHNY, CDR2 SVGAGI (reference sequence). The DNA for the CDR3 is TGTGCCAGCACTTTTACGGTTGAGCAGTTCTTC. Translated: CASTFTVEQFF.

The chain employs TRBV24-1 and TRBJ1-1; D call uncertain. Germline CDR1 reads KGHDR; CDR2 reads SFDVKD. The V and J ends lost 2 bases and 1 base respectively, with 7 bases between them. This CDR3 spans 14 amino acids. This chain's CDR3 is CATSDSWPNTEAFF. The CDR3 region has the DNA TGTGCCACCAGTGATTCTTGGCCGAACACTGAAGCTTTCTTT.

This chain uses TRBV28 with TRBJ1-4; perhaps TRBD1 as D (5 bases). The CDR3 extends over 14 amino acids. With 1 base removed from V and 8 bases from J, the gap between germline ends came to 11 bases. Germline values: CDR1 MDHEN, CDR2 SYDVKM. The CDR3 nucleotides read TGTGCCAGCAGTTTATTGGGGCTAGGGGAAAAACTGTTTTTT. Translation gives CASSLLGLGEKLFF.

This clonotype was seen a few times. This rearrangement joins TRBV11-2 to TRBJ2-3; no clear D. The CDR3 length is 15 residues. With 8 bases removed from V and 3 bases from J, the gap between germline ends came to 18 bases. Germline assignment: CDR1 SGHAT and CDR2 FQNNGV. CDR3 sequence (DNA): TGTGCCAGCGCTAAAGCCCAGACTCGAACAGATACGCAGTATTTT. It yields the protein CASAKAQTRTDTQYF. Looking up the rest from reference TRBV11-2 and TRBJ2-3 gives the full variable domain: EAGVAQSPRYKIIEKRQSVAFWCNPISGHATLYWYQQILGQGPKLLIQFQNNGVVDDSQLPKDRFSAERLKGVDSTLKIQPAKLEDSAVYLCASAKAQTRTDTQYFGPGTRLTVL.

This clonotype was detected many times. V usage is TRBV5-4 and J usage is TRBJ2-1; D is perhaps TRBD1 (6 bases). Germline CDR1 is SGHNT and CDR2 is YYREEE (reference sequence). The CDR3 sequence is 16 residues long. Trimming removed 5 bases at V and 4 bases at J, with 19 bases between. The CDR3, as DNA: TGTGCCAGCAGTCACACGTTCCGGGACATATACAATGAGCAGTTCTTC. It is translated as CASSHTFRDIYNEQFF.

This clonotype was counted many times. The chain couples TRBV7-2 to TRBJ2-2; TRBD1 is a possible D gene (6 bases). V lost 4 bases and J lost 6, with 15 bases in between. CDR3 size: 15 residues. Looked up from germline, CDR1 is SGHTA and CDR2 is FQGNSA. This CDR3 reads CASSYLAGVAGELFF. In nucleotides, the CDR3 is TGTGCCAGCAGCTACCTAGCAGGGGTCGCCGGGGAGCTGTTTTTT.

The chain employs TRBV28 and TRBJ2-5, with D tentatively TRBD2 (6 bases). Deletions cut 5 bases from V and 1 base from J, with 11 bases between. CDR1 MDHEN and CDR2 SYDVKM come from the germline V gene. The CDR3 loop spans 14 amino acids. CDR3 DNA: TGTGCCAGCAGTGTCGTCGGGGGCCAAGAGACCCAGTACTTC. This encodes CASSVVGGQETQYF. The full variable domain, its missing parts supplied by reference TRBV28 and TRBJ2-5, is DVKVTQSSRYLVKRTGEKVFLECVQDMDHENMFWYRQDPGLGLRLIYFSYDVKMKEKGDIPEGYSVSREKKERFSLILESASTNQTSMYLCASSVVGGQETQYFGPGTRLLVL.